Each of the 20 T cell receptor beta chains below was sequenced from the same sample in a study of shared clonotypes between healthy human individuals. The table came from immunoSEQ multiplex PCR; TCRdb's copy has only in-frame clones and leaves some out. The profile shows approximately 2,300,000 clones, 85% to 95% of them singletons. Material: naive CD4+ T cells from PBMCs. The subset denotes: CD45RA+ positively selected. The receptors shown here come from a man aged 18 to 30 in good health. Some clones in this sample may be carry-over from other donors' samples.

The CDR3 is CASSPPSAGLWSYTF. Here the CDR3 DNA reads TGTGCCAGCTCACCACCGTCGGCAGGGCTTTGGAGCTACACCTTC. The chain employs TRBV18 and TRBJ1-2; D is perhaps TRBD1 (5 bases). The CDR3 consists of 15 residues. CDR1 and CDR2 (germline): KGHSH, LQKENI. V was clipped by 0 bases and J by 9 bases, with 17 bases between them. The whole variable domain, filled in from reference TRBV18 and TRBJ1-2, reads NAGVMQNPRHLVRRRGQEARLRCSPMKGHSHVYWYRQLPEEGLKFMVYLQKENIIDESGMPKERFSAEFPKEGPSILRIQQVVRGDSAAYFCASSPPSAGLWSYTFGSGTRLTVV.

The rearrangement links TRBV7-2 to TRBJ2-3, with D unclear. The V and J ends lost 1 base and 6 bases respectively, with 17 bases between them. Germline V gene data show CDR1 as SGHTA and CDR2 as FQGNSA. The CDR3 is 16 amino acids. The CDR3 loop reads CASSLGVTPTADTQYF. DNA for the CDR3: TGTGCCAGCAGCTTAGGCGTCACCCCAACAGCGGATACGCAGTATTTT.

The genes are TRBV19 and TRBJ2-1; D might be TRBD1 or TRBD2, each matching 6 bases. CDR3 size: 15 residues. CDR1 is LNHDA and CDR2 is SQIVND in the germline V gene (reference sequence). V was trimmed by 9 bases and J by 3 bases, leaving 18 bases between them. CDR3 loop: CASKAVGGFYNEQFF. CDR3 bases: TGTGCCAGCAAAGCCGTAGGGGGGTTCTACAATGAGCAGTTCTTC. The full variable domain, rest sourced from reference TRBV19 and TRBJ2-1, is DGGITQSPKYLFRKEGQNVTLSCEQNLNHDAMYWYRQDPGQGLRLIYYSQIVNDFQKGDIAEGYSVSREKKESFPLTVTSAQKNPTAFYLCASKAVGGFYNEQFFGPGTRLTVL.

The chain's CDR3 is CASSLGGGGYQPQHF. CDR3 coding DNA: TGCGCCAGCAGCTTGGGAGGGGGAGGATATCAGCCCCAGCATTTT. The chain carries TRBV5-1 and TRBJ1-5; perhaps TRBD1 as D (6 bases). The V gene lost 0 bases and the J gene lost 5 bases, with 12 bases spanning the gap. This CDR3 has 15 residues. Germline V gene sequence: CDR1 SGHRS, CDR2 YFSETQ.

The CDR3: CASSLGLQRHTGELFF. The CDR3, as DNA: TGTGCCAGCAGCTTGGGTCTCCAGCGGCACACCGGGGAGCTGTTTTTT. The chain is built from TRBV7-6 and TRBJ2-2, with D possibly being TRBD2 (5 bases). Trimming pared 3 bases from V and 3 bases from J, leaving 14 bases between. The germline gives CDR1 SGHVS, CDR2 FNYEAQ. The CDR3 is made up of 16 amino acids.

In its sample, this clone was seen a few times. This sequence joins TRBV2 and TRBJ1-1; tentative D call: TRBD1 (6 bases). Germline V gene data show CDR1 as SNHLY and CDR2 as FYNNEI. The V gene lost 0 bases and the J gene lost 11 bases, with 10 bases spanning the gap. CDR3 length equals 12 residues. The CDR3 region is CASSEAQGTAFF. CDR3 nucleotide sequence: TGTGCCAGCAGTGAAGCGCAGGGGACTGCTTTCTTT.

This sequence joins TRBV7-6 and TRBJ2-5; TRBD2 aligns across 16 bases. The CDR3 runs to 16 residues. Unmatched junction bases numbered 3, after V lost 0 bases and J lost 8 bases. Per germline, CDR1 SGHVS and CDR2 FNYEAQ. The CDR3 spells CASSLAGTSGRVTQYF. Written as DNA, the CDR3 is TGTGCCAGCAGCTTAGCCGGGACTAGCGGGAGGGTAACCCAGTACTTC.

V and J are TRBV19 and TRBJ2-7; D is possibly TRBD1 (6 bases). CDR3 length: 13 residues. Trimming shortened V by 3 bases and J by 2 bases, and 8 bases separated the two germline ends. Per germline, CDR1 LNHDA and CDR2 SQIVND (reference sequence). This CDR3 reads CASSIPGAYEQYF. CDR3 in DNA: TGTGCCAGTAGTATCCCAGGGGCCTACGAGCAGTACTTC.

V and J are TRBV5-1 and TRBJ1-1, with 7 bases fitting TRBD1. The V segment lost 7 bases and the J segment 0 bases; nucleotides outside the gene matches: 6. The CDR3 consists of 14 residues. Germline values: CDR1 SGHRS, CDR2 YFSETQ. CDR3 sequence: CASFLTGMNTEAFF. The CDR3 nucleotides read TGCGCCAGCTTCCTGACAGGGATGAACACTGAAGCTTTCTTT.

A single count supports this clone. The chain uses TRBV6-1 and TRBJ1-2; weak D call: TRBD1 (5 bases). The CDR3 covers 15 residues. Germline loops: CDR1 MNHNS, CDR2 SASEGT. Trimming removed 5 bases at V and 8 bases at J, with 21 bases between. CDR3 nucleotide sequence: TGTGCCAGCAGTACCTCAAAGACAGCGCGCTGGGGCTACACCTTC. Translated: CASSTSKTARWGYTF.

Notes on this clone: Other DNA sequences of this sample code for an identical CDR3. The genes are TRBV18 and TRBJ2-2; D unresolved. The germline V and J ends were trimmed by 3 bases and 2 bases, with 10 bases remaining between them. CDR1 is KGHSH, CDR2 LQKENI, per germline. The CDR3 is 15 amino acids. The CDR3 DNA sequence: TGTGCCAGCTCACCCTCTGGCGGAAACACCGGGGAGCTGTTTTTT. Its protein is CASSPSGGNTGELFF.

A note on this clone: The sample holds other DNA sequences that translate to the same CDR3. This chain connects TRBV4-1 to TRBJ1-2; no definite D call. The germline V gene encodes CDR1 MGHRA and CDR2 YSYEKL. V was pared by 3 bases and J by 2 bases, with 4 bases between. The CDR3 consists of 12 residues. CDR3 DNA: TGCGCCAGCAGCCAGGGGAACTATGGCTACACCTTC. Translating gives CASSQGNYGYTF.

V is TRBV5-1 and J is TRBJ2-4; the D gene is possibly TRBD1 (6 bases). Germline V lookup: CDR1 SGHRS, CDR2 YFSETQ. V lost 4 bases, J lost 8 bases, and 13 bases lay in between. The CDR3 length is 13 residues. The DNA for the CDR3 is TGCGCCAGCAGCAGGGGGATAGGGTACATTCAGTACTTC. It is translated as CASSRGIGYIQYF.

Remarks on this clone: An end of the junction differs from the germline gene, which may be a read error. The rearrangement uses TRBV5-4 and TRBJ2-6; maybe TRBD1 (5 bases). Per the germline V gene, CDR1 is SGHNT and CDR2 is YYREEE (reference sequence). The CDR3 extends over 15 amino acids. This chain's CDR3 is CASTHQSSGANVLAF. The CDR3 DNA reads as TGTGCCAGCACCCACCAGAGCTCTGGGGCCAACGTCCTGGCTTTC.

The CDR3 coding sequence is TGTGCCAGCAGCCGGCAGTGGTTGTACGAGCAGTACTTC. This sequence encodes CASSRQWLYEQYF. The chain joins TRBV28 to TRBJ2-7, with D unresolved. CDR3 length: 13 residues. V dropped 6 bases and J dropped 4 bases, with 13 bases sitting between them. Germline V lookup: CDR1 MDHEN, CDR2 SYDVKM.

The CDR3 DNA reads as TGTGCCAGCAGTCAGGGTTATGGAAACACCATATATTTT. This codes for CASSQGYGNTIYF. The chain links TRBV6-1 to TRBJ1-3; D perhaps matches TRBD1 (5 bases). Trimming took off 5 bases at V and 3 bases at J, with 8 bases between the two ends. In germline, CDR1 is MNHNS, CDR2 SASEGT. The CDR3 is 13 residues long.

The chain recombines TRBV11-2 with TRBJ1-1; a possible D gene is TRBD1 (6 bases). Trimming took off 2 bases at V and 4 bases at J, with 23 bases between the two ends. This CDR3 has 18 amino acids. Per germline, CDR1 SGHAT and CDR2 FQNNGV. CDR3 nucleotides: TGTGCCAGCAGCTTATTTCAGGGGAGAAGGGGGATAGGCACTGAAGCTTTCTTT. Its protein product is CASSLFQGRRGIGTEAFF.

The chain employs TRBV30 and TRBJ1-1, with TRBD1 as a possible D gene (5 bases). The CDR3 sequence is 14 residues long. Germline-derived CDR1 and CDR2 are GTSNPN and SVGIG (reference sequence). The germline V and J ends were trimmed by 0 bases and 4 bases, with 12 bases remaining between them. Here the CDR3 DNA reads TGTGCCTGGAGTGTTCTAGGGGTACCCACTGAAGCTTTCTTT. It encodes CAWSVLGVPTEAFF.

The genes are TRBV7-3 and TRBJ2-5, with D perhaps assigned TRBD1 or TRBD2 (6 bases each). Per germline, CDR1 SGHTA and CDR2 FQGTGA. Trimming shortened V by 5 bases and J by 4 bases, and 17 bases separated the two germline ends. This CDR3 spans 15 amino acids. The CDR3 coding sequence is TGTGCCAGCAGCATTACAGGGAGGAGAGGAGAGACCCAGTACTTC. Amino acids: CASSITGRRGETQYF.

This sequence joins TRBV9 and TRBJ2-7; TRBD1 is a possible D gene (5 bases). Trimming removed 2 bases at V and 3 bases at J, with 12 bases between. Per germline, CDR1 SGDLS and CDR2 YYNGEE. The CDR3 extends over 14 amino acids. This CDR3 is CASSVQGIGYEQYF. The CDR3 DNA follows: TGTGCCAGCAGCGTGCAGGGAATCGGCTACGAGCAGTACTTC.